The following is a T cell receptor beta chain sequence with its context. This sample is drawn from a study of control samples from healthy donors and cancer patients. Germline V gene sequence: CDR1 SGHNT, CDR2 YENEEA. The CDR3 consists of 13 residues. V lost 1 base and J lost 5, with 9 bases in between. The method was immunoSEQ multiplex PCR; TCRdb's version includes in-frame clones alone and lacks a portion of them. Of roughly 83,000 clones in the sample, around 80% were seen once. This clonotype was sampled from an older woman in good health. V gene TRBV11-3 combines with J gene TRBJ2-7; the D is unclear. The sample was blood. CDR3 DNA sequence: TGTGCCAGCAGCTTAGGAGTCGAGGACGAGCAGTACTTC. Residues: CASSLGVEDEQYF.